These T cell receptor beta chains were read from a single sample in a study of beta chain features in type 1 diabetes. TCRdb keeps only in-frame clones here, not all; method: immunoSEQ multiplex PCR. This table holds under 350,000 clones, roughly a quarter found once. The sample comprised naive CD4+ T cells from blood. Receptors were obtained from a woman aged 25-40 years with type 1 diabetes. The CDR3 runs from the conserved cysteine through the conserved F or W.

TRBV5-1	TRBJ1-2	CASSLTGAGGYTF
TRBV18	TRBJ2-3	CASSPSRGDTQYF
TRBV7-6	TRBJ2-1	CASSLGLAISPTYNEQFF
TRBV7-2	TRBJ1-4	CASSWGGNGEKLFF
TRBV19	TRBJ1-1	CASSTTPAAEAFF
TRBV30	TRBJ2-1	CAGGGAYNEQFF
TRBV15	TRBJ1-5	CATSRRQGGQPQHF
TRBV7-2	TRBJ2-2	CASSLGSTNTGELFF
TRBV15	TRBJ2-1	CATGPGGLYNEQFF
TRBV29-1	TRBJ2-1	CSVVLRDRAIYEQFF
TRBV29-1	TRBJ2-1	CSVEGTGGPSNEQFF
TRBV2	TRBJ2-2	CASNTGVTGELFF
TRBV30	TRBJ2-1	CAWGTSGSKNEQFF
TRBV7-3	TRBJ2-1	CASSSLAGEQFF
TRBV4-3	TRBJ2-4	CASSQGGTLDIQYF
TRBV9	TRBJ1-2	CASSVGSSQGGYTF
TRBV5-4	TRBJ1-3	CASSFTGAGNTIYF
TRBV6-5	TRBJ2-3	CASSRRGSTDTQYF
TRBV7-9	TRBJ2-3	CASSLVTGQGGTDTQYF
TRBV28	TRBJ2-4	CASRSGVAKNIQYF